The present TCR beta chain was sequenced within a study of T cell responses to AZD1222 COVID-19 vaccine. Findings and caveats of the study: Spike-specific TCR breadth and depth rose after two AZD1222 doses. In all cases, repertoires were sampled only after the peak T cell response. Close to half of spike-specific TCRs reportedly recognize unmutated variant regions. Spike regions recognized by vaccine-associated CD4 TCRs spanned the protein, led by 160-218 and 743-854.

Clones were read by immunoSEQ multiplex PCR, and TCRdb kept only the in-frame ones, dropping some. The sample has 140,000 to 150,000 clones; approximately 91% are singletons. Remarks on this clone: The antigen remains unidentified.

V was shortened by 3 bases and J by 4 bases, with 21 bases between the two germline ends. The length of the CDR3 is 17 residues. CDR1 and CDR2 (germline): LNHDA, SQIVND (reference sequence). The sample was peripheral blood, taken 28 days after the second AZD1222 dose. The receptor comes from an adult who received the AZD1222 COVID-19 vaccine. The gene calls are TRBV19 and TRBJ1-2; maybe TRBD1 (5 bases). The CDR3 DNA is TGTGCCAGTAGTATCGGAGGGTCTGGGACGGTGAGCTATGGCTACACCTTC. Protein product: CASSIGGSGTVSYGYTF.